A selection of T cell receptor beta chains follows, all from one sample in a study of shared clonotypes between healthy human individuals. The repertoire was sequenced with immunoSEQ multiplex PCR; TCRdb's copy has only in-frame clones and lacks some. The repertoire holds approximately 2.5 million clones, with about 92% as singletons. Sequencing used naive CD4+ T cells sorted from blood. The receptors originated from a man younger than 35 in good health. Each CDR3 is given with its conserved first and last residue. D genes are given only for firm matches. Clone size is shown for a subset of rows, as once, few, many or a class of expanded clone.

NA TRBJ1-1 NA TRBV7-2 CASSQTGLGAFF TGTGCCAGCAGCCAAACAGGGTTAGGGGCTTTCTTT
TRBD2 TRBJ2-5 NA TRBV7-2 CASSFTGTIQETQYF TGTGCCAGCAGCTTTACCGGGACTATACAAGAGACCCAGTACTTC
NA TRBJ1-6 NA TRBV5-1 CASSFSGSPLHF TGCGCCAGCAGCTTCTCTGGGTCACCCCTCCACTTT
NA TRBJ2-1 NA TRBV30 CAWSRDSYNEQFF TGTGCCTGGAGTAGGGACTCATACAATGAGCAGTTCTTC
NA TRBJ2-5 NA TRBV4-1 CASSQDSKGIRETQYF TGCGCCAGCAGCCAAGATTCAAAGGGGATACGGGAGACCCAGTACTTC
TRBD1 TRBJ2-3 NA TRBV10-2 CASSEPGTGGSSDTDTQYF TGCGCCAGCAGTGAGCCTGGGACAGGGGGCTCATCTGACACAGATACGCAGTATTTT
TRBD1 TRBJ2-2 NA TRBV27 CASSLRGTGNTGELFF TGTGCCAGCAGTCTCCGCGGGACAGGGAACACCGGGGAGCTGTTTTTT
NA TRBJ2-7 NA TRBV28 CASNIEAGREQYF TGTGCCAGCAATATTGAGGCGGGCCGCGAGCAGTACTTC
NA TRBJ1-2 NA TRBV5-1 CASSLAVEGVGGYTF TGCGCCAGCAGCTTGGCCGTGGAGGGGGTAGGTGGCTACACCTTC
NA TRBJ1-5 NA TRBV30 CAWSFTDHSNQPQHF TGTGCCTGGAGTTTCACAGACCATAGCAATCAGCCCCAGCATTTT
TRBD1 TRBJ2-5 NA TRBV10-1 CATSTGVQETQYF TGCGCAACTTCGACAGGGGTCCAAGAGACCCAGTACTTC
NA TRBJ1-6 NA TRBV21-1 CASSKGVGQNNSPLHF TGTGCCAGCAGCAAAGGGGTGGGACAGAATAATTCACCCCTCCACTTT
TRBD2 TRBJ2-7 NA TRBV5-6 CASSLIPSGTHEQYF TGTGCCAGCAGCTTGATTCCTAGCGGGACCCACGAGCAGTACTTC
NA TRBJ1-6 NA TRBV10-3 CAISESEGSSYNSPLHF TGTGCCATCAGTGAGTCTGAAGGAAGCTCCTATAATTCACCCCTCCACTTT
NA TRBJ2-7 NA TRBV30 CAWSVLGVPYEQYF TGTGCCTGGAGTGTACTAGGCGTCCCCTACGAGCAGTACTTC
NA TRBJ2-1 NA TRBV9 CASSWGVPGDEQFF TGTGCCAGCAGCTGGGGGGTTCCTGGGGATGAGCAGTTCTTC
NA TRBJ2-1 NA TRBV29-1 CSVDGDPSSYNEQFF TGCAGCGTTGACGGGGACCCGAGCTCCTACAATGAGCAGTTCTTC
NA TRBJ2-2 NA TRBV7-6 CASSLGAVQNTGELFF TGTGCCAGCAGCTTAGGAGCCGTACAAAACACCGGGGAGCTGTTTTTT
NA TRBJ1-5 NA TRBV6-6 CASSYLGNQPQHF TGTGCCAGCAGTTACTTGGGAAATCAGCCCCAGCATTTT
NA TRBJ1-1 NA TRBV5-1 CASSLVAGSMNTEAFF TGCGCCAGCAGCTTGGTGGCGGGGAGCATGAACACTGAAGCTTTCTTT
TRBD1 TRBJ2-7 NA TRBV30 CAWSVGLDRGEEQYF TGTGCCTGGAGTGTAGGTCTCGACAGGGGGGAAGAGCAGTACTTC
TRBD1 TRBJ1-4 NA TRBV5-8 CASSTGQPNEKLFF TGTGCCAGCAGCACGGGACAGCCTAATGAAAAACTGTTTTTT
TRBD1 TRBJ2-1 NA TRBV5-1 CASSLDRGEKFF TGCGCCAGCAGCTTGGACAGGGGAGAAAAATTCTTC
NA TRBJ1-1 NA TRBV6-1 CASSPHRDMNTEAFF TGTGCCAGCAGTCCACACAGGGACATGAACACTGAAGCTTTCTTT
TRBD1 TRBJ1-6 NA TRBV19 CASTTGTEINSPLHF TGTGCCAGTACTACCGGGACAGAGATTAATTCACCCCTCCACTTT
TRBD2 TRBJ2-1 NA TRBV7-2 CASSLDASGRTQFF TGTGCCAGCAGCTTAGATGCTAGCGGGAGGACACAGTTCTTC
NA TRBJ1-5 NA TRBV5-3 CARSLSLGTQPQHF TGTGCCAGAAGCTTGAGTTTGGGGACTCAGCCCCAGCATTTT
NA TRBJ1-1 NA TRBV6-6 CASSWGGRTEAFF TGTGCCAGCAGTTGGGGGGGCCGGACTGAAGCTTTCTTT
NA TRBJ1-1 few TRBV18 CASSPRTASTEAFF TGTGCCAGCTCACCAAGGACAGCGAGCACTGAAGCTTTCTTT
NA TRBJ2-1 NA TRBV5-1 CASSLWAGSYNEQFF TGCGCCAGCAGCTTGTGGGCAGGTTCCTACAATGAGCAGTTCTTC
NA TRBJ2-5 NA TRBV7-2 CASSSRVGGGETQYF TGTGCCAGCAGCTCCCGAGTGGGAGGGGGAGAGACCCAGTACTTC
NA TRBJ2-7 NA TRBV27 CASSLGGSEQYF TGTGCCAGCTCCCTTGGGGGTTCCGAGCAGTACTTC
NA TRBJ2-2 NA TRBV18 CASSPGGRIQRAGELFF TGTGCCAGCTCACCAGGAGGCCGAATACAGCGGGCCGGGGAGCTGTTTTTT
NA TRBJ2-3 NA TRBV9 CASSADGTDTQYF TGTGCCAGCAGCGCGGACGGCACAGATACGCAGTATTTT
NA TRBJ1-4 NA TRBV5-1 CASSPERGNEKLFF TGCGCCAGCAGCCCGGAACGGGGTAACGAAAAACTGTTTTTT
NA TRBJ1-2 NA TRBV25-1 CASSANGPFTYGYTF TGTGCCAGCAGTGCTAACGGACCCTTCACCTATGGCTACACCTTC
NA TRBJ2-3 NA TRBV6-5 CASSTAWGTDTQYF TGTGCCAGCAGCACCGCCTGGGGGACAGATACGCAGTATTTT
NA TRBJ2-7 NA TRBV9 CASSVGTSPYEQYF TGTGCCAGCAGCGTAGGAACTAGTCCCTACGAGCAGTACTTC
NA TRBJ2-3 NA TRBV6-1 CASSSRVGADTQYF TGTGCCAGCAGTAGTCGGGTTGGGGCAGATACGCAGTATTTT
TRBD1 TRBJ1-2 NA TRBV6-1 CASSGTTGTGKDGYTF TGTGCCAGCAGTGGTACTACCGGGACAGGGAAAGATGGCTACACCTTC
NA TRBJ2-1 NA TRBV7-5 CARSKSGTQFF TGTGCCAGAAGCAAGAGCGGGACGCAGTTCTTC
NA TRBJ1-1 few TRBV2 CASSEQRNTEAFF TGTGCCAGCAGTGAACAGCGGAACACTGAAGCTTTCTTT
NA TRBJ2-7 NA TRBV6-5 CASRAASQIYEQYF TGTGCCAGCAGGGCAGCCTCACAAATCTACGAGCAGTACTTC
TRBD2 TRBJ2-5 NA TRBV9 CASSVLAGGQETQYF TGTGCCAGCAGCGTACTAGCGGGAGGTCAAGAGACCCAGTACTTC
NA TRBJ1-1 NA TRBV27 CASSLTGMSTEAFF TGTGCCAGCAGTTTAACAGGGATGTCCACTGAAGCTTTCTTT
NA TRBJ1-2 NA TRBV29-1 CSVVSEGGYTF TGCAGCGTTGTGTCCGAAGGTGGCTACACCTTC
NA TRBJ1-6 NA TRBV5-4 CASSLERLNSPLHF TGTGCCAGCAGCTTGGAACGGCTTAATTCACCCCTCCACTTT
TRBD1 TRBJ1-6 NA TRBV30 CAWSVLGQKNSPLHF TGTGCCTGGAGTGTACTGGGACAGAAGAATTCACCCCTCCACTTT
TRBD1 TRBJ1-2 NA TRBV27 CATADRGRKSYGYTF TGTGCCACCGCGGACAGGGGGAGAAAAAGCTATGGCTACACCTTC
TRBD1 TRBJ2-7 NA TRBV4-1 CASSQETGDYEQYF TGCGCCAGCAGCCAAGAGACAGGGGACTACGAGCAGTACTTC
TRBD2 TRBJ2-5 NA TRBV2 CASSEGLAETQYF TGTGCCAGCAGTGAGGGACTAGCAGAGACCCAGTACTTC
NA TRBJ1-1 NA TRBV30 CAWSELLGTEAFF TGTGCCTGGAGTGAACTGCTGGGCACTGAAGCTTTCTTT
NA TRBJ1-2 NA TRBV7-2 CASSSGLANYGYTF TGTGCCAGCAGCTCCGGCCTAGCTAACTATGGCTACACCTTC
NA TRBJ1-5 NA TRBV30 CAWSDSGHGNQPQHF TGTGCCTGGAGTGACTCGGGGCACGGCAATCAGCCCCAGCATTTT
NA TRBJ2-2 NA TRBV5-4 CASSLQGSNTGELFF TGTGCCAGCAGCTTGCAGGGGTCGAACACCGGGGAGCTGTTTTTT
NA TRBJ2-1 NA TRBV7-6 CASSEYNEQFF TGTGCCAGCAGCGAGTACAATGAGCAGTTCTTC
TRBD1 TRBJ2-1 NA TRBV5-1 CASTRTGSYNEQFF TGCGCCAGCACCCGGACAGGCTCCTACAATGAGCAGTTCTTC
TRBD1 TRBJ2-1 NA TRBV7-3 CASGTGLGSYNEQFF TGTGCCAGCGGGACAGGGTTAGGCTCCTACAATGAGCAGTTCTTC
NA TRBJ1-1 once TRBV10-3 CAISESVGVRAFF TGTGCCATCAGTGAGTCCGTTGGGGTAAGGGCTTTCTTT
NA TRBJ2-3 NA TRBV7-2 CASSSSVGVTDTQYF TGTGCCAGCAGCAGTAGCGTCGGGGTGACAGATACGCAGTATTTT